This T cell receptor beta chain came from a study of T cells in localized non-small cell lung cancer. Data came from immunoSEQ multiplex PCR; TCRdb stores just in-frame clones and leaves some out. The data show around 50,000 clones, more than 80% seen once. This CDR3 is built from 13 residues. Germline V CDR1 and CDR2: LNHDA, SQIVND (reference sequence). V was clipped by 5 bases and J by 1 base, with 6 bases between them. The sample was peripheral blood, taken before any cancer treatment. This chain links TRBV19 with TRBJ1-5; D ambiguous. This TCR derives from a woman aged 35 to 75 with stage I lung adenocarcinoma. The CDR3 loop reads CASSPGSNQPQHF. As DNA, the CDR3 is TGTGCCAGTAGTCCCGGGAGCAATCAGCCCCAGCATTTT.